Listed below are T cell receptor beta chains from one sample, sequenced in a study of IL-17A CD8 T cells in psoriatic arthritis synovium. The table came from immunoSEQ multiplex PCR; TCRdb's copy has only in-frame clones and leaves some out. The sample has about 1,900 clones; 60% to 80% are singletons. What was sequenced was memory CD8+ T cells from synovial fluid. The source of these receptors is a human donor with psoriatic arthritis. Each CDR3 is given with its conserved first and last residue. The D gene is left open where the match is weak. Part of the rows lack a size; the others show once, few, many or a class for expanded clones.

v_gene,d_gene,j_gene,abundance,CDR3aa,CDR3nt
TRBV2,NA,TRBJ1-1,NA,CASSELGKVEAFF,TGTGCCAGCAGTGAACTAGGGAAGGTTGAAGCTTTCTTT
TRBV5-4,NA,TRBJ2-3,NA,CASSPRTPSALDTQYF,TGTGCCAGCAGCCCGAGGACTCCCTCGGCTCTCGATACGCAGTATTTT
TRBV5-6,NA,TRBJ2-1,NA,CASSLNYNEQFF,TGTGCCAGCAGCTTGAATTACAATGAGCAGTTCTTC
TRBV7-9,NA,TRBJ2-1,NA,CASQGPNYNEQFF,TGTGCCAGCCAGGGGCCTAACTACAATGAGCAGTTCTTC
TRBV27,TRBD1,TRBJ2-3,few,CASSPTGARDTQYF,TGTGCCAGCAGCCCTACAGGGGCAAGAGATACGCAGTATTTT
TRBV5-6,NA,TRBJ2-1,few,CASSFGGASYNEQFF,TGTGCCAGCAGCTTTGGGGGGGCTTCCTACAATGAGCAGTTCTTC
TRBV5-8,TRBD1,TRBJ1-5,few,CASNTGQGLNQPQHF,TGTGCCAGCAACACCGGACAGGGACTGAATCAGCCCCAGCATTTT
TRBV5-4,TRBD1,TRBJ2-5,NA,CASSLGDRGQETQYF,TGTGCCAGCAGCTTGGGGGACAGGGGGCAAGAGACCCAGTACTTC
TRBV28,NA,TRBJ1-2,NA,CASSFTGFGEGYTF,TGTGCCAGCAGTTTTACAGGGTTCGGGGAAGGCTACACCTTC
TRBV7-2,NA,TRBJ1-2,NA,CASSLALRGGYTF,TGTGCCAGCAGCTTAGCCCTGAGAGGCGGCTACACCTTC
TRBV6-1,NA,TRBJ2-7,few,CASSEAQFSTGEYF,TGTGCCAGCAGTGAAGCACAGTTCTCTACGGGGGAGTACTTC
TRBV28,TRBD1,TRBJ2-5,NA,CASSLRGGQAGETQYF,TGTGCCAGCAGTTTAAGAGGCGGACAGGCAGGAGAGACCCAGTACTTC
TRBV6-6,NA,TRBJ2-2,NA,CASSYLATTGELFF,TGTGCCAGCAGTTACCTAGCTACAACCGGGGAGCTGTTTTTT
TRBV28,NA,TRBJ2-7,NA,CASSYGTPPFYEQYF,TGTGCCAGCAGTTACGGGACCCCCCCTTTCTACGAGCAGTACTTC
TRBV6-1,NA,TRBJ2-1,NA,CATGEYNEQFF,TGTGCCACAGGGGAGTACAATGAGCAGTTCTTC
TRBV7-8,TRBD1,TRBJ2-7,NA,CASSQGQGGPSYEQYF,TGTGCCAGCAGCCAAGGACAGGGGGGACCCTCCTACGAGCAGTACTTC
TRBV15,NA,TRBJ1-2,NA,CATSGAPEELHGYTF,TGTGCCACCAGCGGGGCACCCGAGGAGTTGCATGGCTACACCTTC
TRBV6-5,TRBD1,TRBJ1-2,once,CATLDREKGGYTF,TGTGCCACCCTAGACAGGGAGAAAGGTGGCTACACCTTC
TRBV9,TRBD2,TRBJ2-1,NA,CASSVYSGGYNEQFF,TGTGCCAGCAGCGTGTACAGCGGGGGGTACAATGAGCAGTTCTTC
TRBV27,TRBD1,TRBJ2-2,few,CASSHRGRYTGELFF,TGTGCCAGCAGTCACAGGGGGCGGTACACCGGGGAGCTGTTTTTT
TRBV7-8,NA,TRBJ1-1,NA,CASSLGFTEAFF,TGTGCCAGCAGCTTAGGGTTCACTGAAGCTTTCTTT
TRBV6-1,NA,TRBJ2-7,few,CASRDGAGSFYEQYF,TGTGCCAGCAGGGACGGGGCAGGGAGTTTCTACGAGCAGTACTTC
TRBV7-8,NA,TRBJ1-3,few,CASSLDEAHSGNTIYF,TGTGCCAGCAGCTTAGATGAGGCCCACTCTGGAAACACCATATATTTT
TRBV2,NA,TRBJ1-1,NA,CASSEDSASRPPLNTEAFF,TGTGCCAGCAGTGAAGATTCGGCCAGCCGACCCCCCTTGAACACTGAAGCTTTCTTT
TRBV13,TRBD2,TRBJ2-7,NA,CASSSTRLAGGLSSYEQYF,TGTGCCAGCAGCTCGACCCGACTAGCGGGAGGGCTGAGCTCCTACGAGCAGTACTTC
TRBV6-6,NA,TRBJ2-1,NA,CASSKGTIGMNEQFF,TGTGCCAGCAGTAAAGGGACGATAGGTATGAATGAGCAGTTCTTC
TRBV7-2,NA,TRBJ2-7,NA,CASSLDLSRQPILSYEQYF,TGTGCCAGCAGCCTAGACCTTTCTCGCCAACCCATACTCTCCTACGAGCAGTACTTC
TRBV11-3,TRBD2,TRBJ2-1,NA,CASSLAGSGGAGYNEQFF,TGTGCCAGCAGCTTAGCAGGTAGCGGGGGGGCAGGCTACAATGAGCAGTTCTTC
TRBV27,NA,TRBJ2-7,few,CASSFGQTYEQYF,TGTGCCAGCAGTTTTGGGCAGACCTACGAGCAGTACTTC
TRBV6-1,NA,TRBJ2-7,NA,CARSRGPTYEQYF,TGTGCCAGGAGCCGGGGGCCCACCTACGAGCAGTACTTC
TRBV27,NA,TRBJ1-2,NA,CASRLRGASYGYTF,TGTGCCAGCCGACTTAGGGGGGCGAGCTATGGCTACACCTTC